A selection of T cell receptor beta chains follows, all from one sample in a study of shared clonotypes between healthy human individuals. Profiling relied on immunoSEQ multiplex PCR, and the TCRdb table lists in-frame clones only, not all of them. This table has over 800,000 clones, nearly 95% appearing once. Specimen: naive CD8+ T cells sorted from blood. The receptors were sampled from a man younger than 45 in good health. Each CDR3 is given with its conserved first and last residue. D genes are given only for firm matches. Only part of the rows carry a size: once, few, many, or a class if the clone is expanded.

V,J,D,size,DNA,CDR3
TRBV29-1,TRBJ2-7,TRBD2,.,TGCAGCGTTTGTCTAGCGGGAGTAGGAGGGTACGAGCAGTACTTC,CSVCLAGVGGYEQYF
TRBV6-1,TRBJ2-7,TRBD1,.,TGTGCCAGCAGAAAGGGGACAGGGCCAGCCTACGAGCAGTACTTC,CASRKGTGPAYEQYF
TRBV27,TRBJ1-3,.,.,TGTGCCCCCAAGGTGGGGGCCCGTGGAAACACCATATATTTT,CAPKVGARGNTIYF
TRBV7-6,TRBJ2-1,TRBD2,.,TGTGCCAGCAGCTTCCGACTAGCGGGCAATGAGCAGTTCTTC,CASSFRLAGNEQFF
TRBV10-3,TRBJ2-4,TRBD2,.,TGTGCCATCAGTGAGTTGGCGGGGGAAAACATTCAGTACTTC,CAISELAGENIQYF
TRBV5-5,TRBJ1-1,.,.,TGTGCCAGCAGCTCAGAAGGTGACACTGAAGCTTTCTTT,CASSSEGDTEAFF
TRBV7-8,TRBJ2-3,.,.,TGTGCCAGCAGCTTAGAACAGGGTCCCACAGATACGCAGTATTTT,CASSLEQGPTDTQYF
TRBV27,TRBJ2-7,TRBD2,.,TGTGCCAGCAGCGAAGCGGGAGTTGGCTACGAGCAGTACTTC,CASSEAGVGYEQYF
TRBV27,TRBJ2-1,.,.,TGTGCCAGCAGGGACAGGGAGGGATTGAGGAATGAGCAGTTCTTC,CASRDREGLRNEQFF
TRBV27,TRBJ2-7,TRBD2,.,TGTGCCAGCAGTCTGGGACTAGTTGCCTACGAGCAGTACTTC,CASSLGLVAYEQYF
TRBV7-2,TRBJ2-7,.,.,TGTGCCAGCAGCTCGACAGGCTACGAGCAGTACTTC,CASSSTGYEQYF
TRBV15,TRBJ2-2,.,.,TGTGCCACCAGCCATGAGAACACCTATAGAGGGGCCGGGGAGCTGTTTTTT,CATSHENTYRGAGELFF
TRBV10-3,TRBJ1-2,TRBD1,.,TGTGCCATCAGTGAGAAACCCCTTGACAGGGAACGAAAGATAGGCTATGGCTACACCTTC,CAISEKPLDRERKIGYGYTF
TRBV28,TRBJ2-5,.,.,TGTGCCAGCAGTTTCCCCCCCCCACGGAGGATATCCCCAGAGACCCAGTACTTC,CASSFPPPRRISPETQYF
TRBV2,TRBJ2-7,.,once,TGTGCCAGCAAAAGGGACGGTCGTATCTACGAGCAGTACTTC,CASKRDGRIYEQYF